This T cell receptor beta chain stems from a study of tumor-infiltrating lymphocytes in primary liver carcinoma. Overall study context: Aged between 30 and 69 years, the patients were men and women.

From unsorted bulk tissue weighing about 17-30 mg, DNA and RNA were co-extracted. Using a constant-region primer together with ProtoScript II reverse transcriptase, TCR beta cDNA was made from about 500 ng of total RNA. Three-round nested multiplex PCR performed with slightly modified ARM-PCR produced the TCR beta libraries. For approximately 10 cycles apiece, the opening two PCR rounds ran with TRBV1-TRBV30 forward primers and a C-beta reverse primer. From the multiplex PCR reads, TCRdb called clonotypes with MiXCR, one entry per CDR3 protein. The repertoire has 85,000 to 100,000 distinct CDR3 sequences, 68% of them found once; the top ten carry around 25%. The V gene's germline CDR1 is SGHAT and CDR2 FQNNGV. CDR3 length equals 13 residues. Comments on this clonotype: Because it lacks the conserved phenylalanine or tryptophan at the end, this CDR3 is likely a read error.

J is TRBJ1-1 and V is TRBV11-2, with a possible D match to TRBD1 (5 bases). The receptor was isolated from a man in his forties with primary liver carcinoma and hepatitis B virus infection. Sequences were obtained from tumor-adjacent normal liver tissue. CDR3 residues: CVSSWGTNTEAFL. The CDR3 bases are TGTGTCAGCAGTTGGGGGACGAACACTGAAGCTTTCTTA.